This is a list of T cell receptor beta chains from one sample in a study of blood T cell repertoires in COVID-19. Method: immunoSEQ multiplex PCR; TCRdb's copy keeps in-frame clones and lacks some. Found here are about 130,000 clones, roughly 88% of them singletons; the top ten hold approximately 1%. Material: peripheral blood. All receptors come from a woman of 80 years or more with acute or convalescent COVID-19. Each CDR3 is given with its conserved first and last residue. The order of the fields is D gene, J gene, V gene, clone size, CDR3 DNA, CDR3 protein. The D gene is left open where the match is weak. Some rows have no size entry. The others give once, few or many, or a class for an expanded clone.

TRBD2 | TRBJ2-5 | TRBV11-2 | . | TGTGCCAGCAGCTCCGGGACTAGCGGTGCGGAGACCCAGTACTTC | CASSSGTSGAETQYF
TRBD1 | TRBJ2-7 | TRBV7-9 | . | TGTGCCAGCAGCCCCTCACGGACAGGCCGAGCCCTCGTGTACTTC | CASSPSRTGRALVYF
. | TRBJ1-1 | TRBV19 | . | TGTGCCAGTAGTCGGGGGGGCGAAACTGAAGCTTTCTTT | CASSRGGETEAFF
. | TRBJ2-3 | TRBV27 | . | TGTGCCAGCAGTTTAAGCAGGGGGGATCTCACAGATACGCAGTATTTT | CASSLSRGDLTDTQYF
. | TRBJ2-1 | TRBV5-8 | . | TGTGCCAGCAGCTTGGCCATTACGAGCTCCTACAATGAGCAGTTCTTC | CASSLAITSSYNEQFF
. | TRBJ1-3 | TRBV4-3 | . | TGCGCCAGCAGCCCACAGGCTTTTGGAAACACCATATATTTT | CASSPQAFGNTIYF
. | TRBJ2-5 | TRBV5-1 | . | TGCGCCAGCAGCTTGGGAGGGGGGGAAGAAGAGACCCAGTACTTC | CASSLGGGEEETQYF
. | TRBJ1-2 | TRBV5-1 | . | TGCGCCAGCAGCTTACCCGGGTCTCCATATGGCTACACCTTC | CASSLPGSPYGYTF
TRBD2 | TRBJ2-1 | TRBV5-4 | . | TGTGCCAGCAGCTTGAAGGAGGTCGGGGGGATAAGTCGTGATGAGCAGTTCTTC | CASSLKEVGGISRDEQFF
TRBD1 | TRBJ1-1 | TRBV7-3 | . | TGTGCCAGCAGCTTAACTGGACAGGTTAACACTGAAGCTTTCTTT | CASSLTGQVNTEAFF
TRBD1 | TRBJ1-6 | TRBV6-1 | . | TGTGCCAGCAGTGTGATGGGACAGGGGGCAACATATAATTCACCCCTCCACTTT | CASSVMGQGATYNSPLHF
TRBD1 | TRBJ1-3 | TRBV2 | . | TGTGCCAGCAGTGATATCGGGACAGGGGTATTAAGAAACACCATATATTTT | CASSDIGTGVLRNTIYF
. | TRBJ1-6 | TRBV9 | once | TGTGCCAGCAGCGCCGCCCCCACCAGCTATAATTCACCCCTCCACTTT | CASSAAPTSYNSPLHF
. | TRBJ2-3 | TRBV5-8 | . | TGTGCCAGCAGCTGGAGGGGGGGCTACACAGATACGCAGTATTTT | CASSWRGGYTDTQYF
. | TRBJ2-7 | TRBV10-2 | . | TGCGCCAGCAACCCTCTGGTGGGCGCCGAGCAGTACTTC | CASNPLVGAEQYF
. | TRBJ1-2 | TRBV19 | . | TGTGCCAGTAGTCGCCGGGTGTTAGATGGCTACACCTTC | CASSRRVLDGYTF
. | TRBJ2-3 | TRBV18 | . | TGTGCCAGCTCACCACCCTCTTGGCATACGCAGTATTTT | CASSPPSWHTQYF
. | TRBJ1-2 | TRBV10-3 | . | TGTGCCATCAGTGGCGGGGCGCGTGGCTACACCTTC | CAISGGARGYTF
TRBD1 | TRBJ1-6 | TRBV11-2 | . | TGTGCCAGCAGCTTAGATCCTGGGACAGGGAATTCACCCCTCCACTTT | CASSLDPGTGNSPLHF
. | TRBJ2-5 | TRBV5-1 | . | TGCGCCAGCAGCTTGGACAGGCCTAAAGAGACCCAGTACTTC | CASSLDRPKETQYF
. | TRBJ2-7 | TRBV5-4 | . | TGTGCCAGCAGCTTGGTAGCCACAAGCTCCTACGAGCAGTACTTC | CASSLVATSSYEQYF
. | TRBJ1-6 | TRBV16 | . | TGTGCCAGCAGCCCCTCCCAGGGCTATAATTCACCCCTCCACTTT | CASSPSQGYNSPLHF
TRBD1 | TRBJ1-6 | TRBV18 | . | TGTGCCAGCTCGCTCGGGACAGGCCAAATAAATTCACCCCTCCACTTT | CASSLGTGQINSPLHF
TRBD2 | TRBJ2-7 | TRBV7-9 | . | TGTGCCAGCAGCTGGACAGACTCCGGGACTAGCGGTTACGAGCAGTACTTC | CASSWTDSGTSGYEQYF